This is a list of T cell receptor beta chains from one sample in a study of sequential checkpoint blockade in melanoma. Measured with immunoSEQ multiplex PCR; TCRdb has only the in-frame clones, and not every one. The repertoire includes more than 9,000 clones, roughly 80% of them detected once, and about a tenth sits in the top ten. The source was CD8+ T cells sorted from blood (inferred from file names), collected from a patient given nivolumab and ipilimumab in sequence. These receptors originate from a human donor with melanoma. The CDR3 runs from the conserved cysteine through the conserved F or W. D genes are given only for firm matches. Only some rows state a clone size, as once, few, many or a class for expanded clones.

d_gene | j_gene | abundance | v_gene | CDR3aa | CDR3nt
TRBD2 | TRBJ2-1 | - | TRBV7-9 | CASSSTGGVSGRLDEQFF | TGTGCCAGCAGCTCCACGGGGGGAGTTAGCGGGAGGTTGGATGAGCAGTTCTTC
- | TRBJ1-5 | - | TRBV27 | CASSFSSNQPQHF | TGTGCCAGCAGTTTTAGTAGCAATCAGCCCCAGCATTTT
- | TRBJ2-1 | - | TRBV28 | CASKTSSSYNEQFF | TGTGCCAGCAAAACTAGTAGCTCCTACAATGAGCAGTTCTTC
TRBD2 | TRBJ2-7 | - | TRBV6-6 | CASKGKLAGGNEQYF | TGTGCCAGCAAAGGAAAACTAGCGGGAGGGAACGAGCAGTACTTC
- | TRBJ2-5 | - | TRBV7-9 | CASSLRLQETQYF | TGTGCCAGCAGCTTACGACTACAAGAGACCCAGTACTTC
- | TRBJ2-7 | - | TRBV4-1 | CASSQEPRDNTYEQYF | TGCGCCAGCAGCCAAGAACCCCGGGACAACACCTACGAGCAGTACTTC
- | TRBJ2-3 | once | TRBV4-1 | CASSQGSDTQYF | TGCGCCAGCAGCCAAGGCAGTGATACGCAGTATTTT
- | TRBJ1-2 | - | TRBV4-2 | CASSPGTYSNPNYGYTF | TGTGCCAGCAGCCCGGGGACTTACTCAAACCCTAACTATGGCTACACCTTC
TRBD2 | TRBJ2-2 | - | TRBV5-1 | CASSLALAGGSGELFF | TGCGCCAGCAGCTTGGCCCTAGCGGGAGGATCCGGGGAGCTGTTTTTT
TRBD2 | TRBJ2-3 | - | TRBV7-3 | CASSLSSGMGDTQYF | TGTGCCAGCAGCTTAAGCAGCGGGATGGGAGATACGCAGTATTTT
- | TRBJ2-7 | - | TRBV7-9 | CASSYSIYEQYF | TGTGCCAGCAGCTACAGTATATACGAGCAGTACTTC
TRBD2 | TRBJ2-1 | - | TRBV6-5 | CASRLAGEYYEQFF | TGTGCCAGCAGACTAGCGGGAGAGTATTATGAGCAGTTCTTC
- | TRBJ2-6 | few | TRBV5-1 | CASSPGQTLSGANVLTF | TGCGCCAGCAGCCCAGGACAGACTCTCTCTGGGGCCAACGTCCTGACTTTC
TRBD2 | TRBJ2-7 | - | TRBV5-6 | CASSPGLAGSYEQYF | TGTGCCAGCAGCCCAGGACTAGCGGGGTCCTACGAGCAGTACTTC
TRBD2 | TRBJ2-1 | - | TRBV7-9 | CASSLVRREGPYNEQFF | TGTGCCAGCAGCTTAGTCCGCCGGGAGGGCCCCTACAATGAGCAGTTCTTC
TRBD1 | TRBJ1-4 | - | TRBV19 | CASSARDSFNEKLFF | TGTGCCAGTAGTGCCCGGGACAGCTTTAATGAAAAACTGTTTTTT
- | TRBJ1-4 | few | TRBV21-1 | CASSTTSSREFEKLFF | TGTGCCAGCAGTACTACATCGTCGAGGGAGTTTGAAAAACTGTTTTTT
TRBD2 | TRBJ2-7 | - | TRBV9 | CASSVSGGSSYEQYF | TGTGCCAGCAGTGTTAGCGGGGGAAGCTCCTACGAGCAGTACTTC
TRBD2 | TRBJ2-1 | - | TRBV15 | CATSREGGGVNEQFF | TGTGCCACCAGCAGAGAAGGCGGGGGAGTAAATGAGCAGTTCTTC
- | TRBJ1-2 | - | TRBV27 | CASSPRGNYGYTF | TGTGCCAGCAGTCCCCGGGGGAACTATGGCTACACCTTC
TRBD2 | TRBJ2-1 | few | TRBV7-9 | CASSSGLAAINEQFF | TGTGCCAGCAGCTCCGGACTAGCGGCAATCAATGAGCAGTTCTTC
TRBD2 | TRBJ2-3 | once | TRBV9 | CASSVGGLAGDTQYF | TGTGCCAGCAGCGTAGGTGGTCTAGCGGGAGATACGCAGTATTTT